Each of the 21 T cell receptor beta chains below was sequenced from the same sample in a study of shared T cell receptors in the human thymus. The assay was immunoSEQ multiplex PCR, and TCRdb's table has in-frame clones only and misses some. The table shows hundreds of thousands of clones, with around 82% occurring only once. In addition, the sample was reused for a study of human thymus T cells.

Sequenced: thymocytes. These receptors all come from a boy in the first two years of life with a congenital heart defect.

CDR3 in amino acids: CASYKVSQGVSGETQYF. The CDR3 nucleotides are TGCGCCAGCTATAAAGTCTCCCAGGGGGTAAGCGGCGAGACCCAGTACTTC. The V call is TRBV5-1, the J call TRBJ2-5; 7 bases map to TRBD1. J was trimmed by 5 bases and V by 7 bases; bases with no gene match: 20. The CDR3 runs 17 residues. Germline CDR1 reads SGHRS; CDR2 reads YFSETQ.

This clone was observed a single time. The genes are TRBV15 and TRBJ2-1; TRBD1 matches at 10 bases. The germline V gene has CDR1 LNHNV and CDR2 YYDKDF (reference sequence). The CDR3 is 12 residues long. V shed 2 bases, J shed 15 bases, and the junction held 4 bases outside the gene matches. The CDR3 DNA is TGTGCCACCAGCAGAACCAGGACAGGGGGGTTCTTC. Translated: CATSRTRTGGFF. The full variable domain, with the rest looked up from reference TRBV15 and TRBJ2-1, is DAMVIQNPRYQVTQFGKPVTLSCSQTLNHNVMYWYQQKSSQAPKLLFHYYDKDFNNEADTPDNFQSRRPNTSFCFLDIRSPGLGDTAMYLCATSRTRTGGFFGPGTRLTVL.

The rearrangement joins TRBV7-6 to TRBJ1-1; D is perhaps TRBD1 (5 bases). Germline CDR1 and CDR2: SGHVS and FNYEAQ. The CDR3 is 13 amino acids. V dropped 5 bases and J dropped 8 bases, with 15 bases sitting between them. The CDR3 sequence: CASSPGGNREAFF. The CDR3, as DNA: TGTGCCAGCAGCCCTGGGGGGAATCGGGAAGCTTTCTTT.

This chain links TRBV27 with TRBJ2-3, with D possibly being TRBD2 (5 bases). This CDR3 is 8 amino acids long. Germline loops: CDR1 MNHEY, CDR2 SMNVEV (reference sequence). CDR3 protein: CLDYTQYF. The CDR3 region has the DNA TGTCTGGACTATACGCAGTATTTT.

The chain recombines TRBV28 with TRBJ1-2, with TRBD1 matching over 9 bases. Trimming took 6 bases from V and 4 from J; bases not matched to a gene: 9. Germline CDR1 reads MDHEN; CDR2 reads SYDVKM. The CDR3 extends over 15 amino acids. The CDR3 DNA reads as TGTGCCAGCAGACCGACAGGGGGGCGCAGCTATGGCTACACCTTC. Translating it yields CASRPTGGRSYGYTF.

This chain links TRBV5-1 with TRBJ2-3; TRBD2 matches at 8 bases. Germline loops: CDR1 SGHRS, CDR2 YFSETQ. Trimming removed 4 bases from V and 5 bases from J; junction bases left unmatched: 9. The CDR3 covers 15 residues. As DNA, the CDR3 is TGCGCCAGCAGCGGGGTTGCGGGAGGACGAGATACGCAGTATTTT. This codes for CASSGVAGGRDTQYF.

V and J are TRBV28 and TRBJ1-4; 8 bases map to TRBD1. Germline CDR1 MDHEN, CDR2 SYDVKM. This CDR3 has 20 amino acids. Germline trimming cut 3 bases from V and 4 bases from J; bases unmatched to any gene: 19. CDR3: CASSFICLQGGGGNNEKLFF. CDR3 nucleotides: TGTGCCAGCAGTTTCATATGTCTACAGGGGGGAGGAGGTAATAATGAAAAACTGTTTTTT. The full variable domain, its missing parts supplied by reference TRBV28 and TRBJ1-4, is DVKVTQSSRYLVKRTGEKVFLECVQDMDHENMFWYRQDPGLGLRLIYFSYDVKMKEKGDIPEGYSVSREKKERFSLILESASTNQTSMYLCASSFICLQGGGGNNEKLFFGSGTQLSVL.

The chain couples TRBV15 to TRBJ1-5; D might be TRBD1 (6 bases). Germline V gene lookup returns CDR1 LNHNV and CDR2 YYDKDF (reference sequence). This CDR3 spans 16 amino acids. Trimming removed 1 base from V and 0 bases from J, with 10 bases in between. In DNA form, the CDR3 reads TGTGCCACCAGCAGAGGGGGACAAAATAGCAATCAGCCCCAGCATTTT. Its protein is CATSRGGQNSNQPQHF.

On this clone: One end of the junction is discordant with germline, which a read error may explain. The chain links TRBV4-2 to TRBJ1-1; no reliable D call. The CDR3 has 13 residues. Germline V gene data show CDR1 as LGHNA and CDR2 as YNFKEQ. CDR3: CASSQVRNPEAFF. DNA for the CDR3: TGTGCCAGCAGCCAAGTCAGGAACCCTGAAGCTTTCTTT.

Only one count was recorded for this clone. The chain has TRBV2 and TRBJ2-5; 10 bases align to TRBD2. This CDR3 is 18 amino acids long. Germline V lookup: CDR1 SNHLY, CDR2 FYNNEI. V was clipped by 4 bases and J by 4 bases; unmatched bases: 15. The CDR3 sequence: CASSGWLAGVRRGETQYF. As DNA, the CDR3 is TGTGCCAGCAGTGGGTGGCTAGCGGGAGTGCGGCGGGGAGAGACCCAGTACTTC.

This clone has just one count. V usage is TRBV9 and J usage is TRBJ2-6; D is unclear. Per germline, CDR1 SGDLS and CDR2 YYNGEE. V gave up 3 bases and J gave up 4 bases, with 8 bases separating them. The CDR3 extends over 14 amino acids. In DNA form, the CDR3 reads TGTGCCAGCAGCGGAGAAGCAGGGGCCAACGTCCTGACTTTC. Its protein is CASSGEAGANVLTF.

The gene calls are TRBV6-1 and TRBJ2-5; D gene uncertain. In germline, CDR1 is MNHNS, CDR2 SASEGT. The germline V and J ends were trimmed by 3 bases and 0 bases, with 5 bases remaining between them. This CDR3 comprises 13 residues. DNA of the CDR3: TGTGCCAGCAGTGACACAGACCAAGAGACCCAGTACTTC. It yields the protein CASSDTDQETQYF.

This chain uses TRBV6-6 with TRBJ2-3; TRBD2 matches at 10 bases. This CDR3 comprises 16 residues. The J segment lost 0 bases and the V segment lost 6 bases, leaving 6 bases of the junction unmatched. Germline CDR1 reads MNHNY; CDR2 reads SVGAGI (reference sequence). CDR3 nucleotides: TGTGCCAGCAGAAGACTAGCGGGCTTTAGCACAGATACGCAGTATTTT. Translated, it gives CASRRLAGFSTDTQYF.

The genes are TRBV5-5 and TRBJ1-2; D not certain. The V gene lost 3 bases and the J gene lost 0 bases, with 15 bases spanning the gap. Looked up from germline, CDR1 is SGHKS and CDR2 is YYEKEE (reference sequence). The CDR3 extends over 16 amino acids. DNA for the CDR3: TGTGCCAGCAGCTGTGGTGGTTTTGCGCCTAACTATGGCTACACCTTC. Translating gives CASSCGGFAPNYGYTF.

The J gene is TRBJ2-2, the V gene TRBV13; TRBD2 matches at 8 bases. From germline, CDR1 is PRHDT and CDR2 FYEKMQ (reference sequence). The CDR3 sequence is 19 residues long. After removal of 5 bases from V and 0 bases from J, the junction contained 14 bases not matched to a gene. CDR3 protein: CASSPIPPIAGTNTGELFF. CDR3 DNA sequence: TGTGCCAGCAGCCCGATCCCCCCTATAGCGGGAACGAACACCGGGGAGCTGTTTTTT. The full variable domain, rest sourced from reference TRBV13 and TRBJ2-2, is AAGVIQSPRHLIKEKRETATLKCYPIPRHDTVYWYQQGPGQDPQFLISFYEKMQSDKGSIPDRFSAQQFSDYHSELNMSSLELGDSALYFCASSPIPPIAGTNTGELFFGEGSRLTVL.

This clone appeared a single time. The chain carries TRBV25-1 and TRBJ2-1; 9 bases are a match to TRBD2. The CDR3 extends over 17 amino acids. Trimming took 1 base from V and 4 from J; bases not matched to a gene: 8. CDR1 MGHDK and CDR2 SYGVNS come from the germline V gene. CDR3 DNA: TGTGCCAGCAGTGAATCGGGCGGGAGGGCCCGGTACAATGAGCAGTTCTTC. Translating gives CASSESGGRARYNEQFF.

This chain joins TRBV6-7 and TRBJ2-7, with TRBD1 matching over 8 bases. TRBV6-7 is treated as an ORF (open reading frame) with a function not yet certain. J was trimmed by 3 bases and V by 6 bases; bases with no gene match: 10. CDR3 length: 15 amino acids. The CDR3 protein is CASRCTPGQDYEQYF. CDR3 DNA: TGTGCCAGCAGATGTACCCCGGGACAGGACTACGAGCAGTACTTC.

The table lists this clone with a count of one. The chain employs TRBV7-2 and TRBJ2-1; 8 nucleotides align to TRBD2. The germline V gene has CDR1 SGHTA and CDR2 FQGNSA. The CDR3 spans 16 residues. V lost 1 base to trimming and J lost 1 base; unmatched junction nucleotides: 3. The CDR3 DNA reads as TGTGCCAGCAGCTTAGTTCCTAGCGGGTCCTACAATGAGCAGTTCTTC. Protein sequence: CASSLVPSGSYNEQFF.

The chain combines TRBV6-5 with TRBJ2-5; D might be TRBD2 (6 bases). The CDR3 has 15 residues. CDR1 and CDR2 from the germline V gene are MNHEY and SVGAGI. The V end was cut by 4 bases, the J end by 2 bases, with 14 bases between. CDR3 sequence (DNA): TGTGCCAGCAGTTGGGGGGACGCTGAACAAGAGACCCAGTACTTC. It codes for CASSWGDAEQETQYF.

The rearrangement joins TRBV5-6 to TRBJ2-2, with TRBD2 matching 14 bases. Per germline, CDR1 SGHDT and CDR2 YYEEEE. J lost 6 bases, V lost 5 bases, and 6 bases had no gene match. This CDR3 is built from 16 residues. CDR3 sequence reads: CASRDWTSGRSGELFF. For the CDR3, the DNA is TGTGCCAGCAGGGATTGGACTAGCGGGAGGTCCGGGGAGCTGTTTTTT.

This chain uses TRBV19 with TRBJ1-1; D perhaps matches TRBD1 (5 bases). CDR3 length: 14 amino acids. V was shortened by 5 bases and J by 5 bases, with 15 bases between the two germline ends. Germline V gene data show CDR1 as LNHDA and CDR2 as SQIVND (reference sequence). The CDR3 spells CASSQEGRNTEAFF. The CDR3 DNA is TGTGCCAGTAGTCAGGAGGGGAGAAATACTGAAGCTTTCTTT.